This TCR beta chain emerged from a study of cytomegalovirus exposure and HLA in healthy donors. Germline lookup yields CDR1 SGHVS and CDR2 FNYEAQ. The CDR3 spans 16 residues. V shed 1 base, J shed 9 bases, and the junction held 10 bases outside the gene matches. Overall study findings and caveats: From TCR beta sequences, most subjects' HLA-A and HLA-B alleles were reportedly predicted accurately. The dataset shows that most TCR sequences were rare, while some public TCRs occurred in many donors. The likely explanation for a cluster of highly shared sequence variants was sequencing artifact.

The PCR was carried out with 60 Vbeta primers and 13 Jbeta primers. Profiled with immunoSEQ multiplex PCR; TCRdb holds only in-frame clones, not every one. The sample has roughly 200,000 clones, less than 85% seen once. As for this clone: The antigen is not known.

In nominal health when sampled, donors likely had unrecorded immune exposures nonetheless. Specimen: PBMCs. The receptor comes from a man between 18 and 35 years old in good health and CMV-seronegative. The gene calls are TRBV7-6 and TRBJ2-1; TRBD2 aligns across 9 bases. The CDR3 is CASSLVSTSGLGEQFF. Here the CDR3 DNA reads TGTGCCAGCAGCTTAGTATCGACTAGCGGCCTGGGTGAGCAGTTCTTC.